These T cell receptor beta chains were read from a single sample in a study of blood T cell repertoires in COVID-19. The repertoire was sequenced with immunoSEQ multiplex PCR; TCRdb's copy has only in-frame clones and lacks some. This sample yields around 300,000 clones, of which 90% to 95% are seen a single time; over 2% belongs to the top ten. The sequenced sample was peripheral blood. These receptors all come from a woman aged 25-40 years with COVID-19, enrolled during active disease. The CDR3 runs from the conserved cysteine through the conserved F or W. A D gene is named only where the DNA matches it firmly. The size field is filled for only some rows; it gives once, few, many or a size class.

abundance | j_gene | v_gene | d_gene | CDR3aa | CDR3nt
. | TRBJ2-1 | TRBV30 | TRBD1 | CAWKRGTASYNEQFF | TGTGCCTGGAAGAGGGGGACAGCCTCCTACAATGAGCAGTTCTTC
. | TRBJ2-2 | TRBV5-4 | . | CASSVTSDTGELFF | TGTGCCAGCAGCGTCACTAGTGACACCGGGGAGCTGTTTTTT
. | TRBJ1-1 | TRBV5-6 | . | CASSLMGGRLSTEAFF | TGTGCCAGCAGCTTGATGGGGGGGCGGCTCTCCACTGAAGCTTTCTTT
. | TRBJ2-1 | TRBV6-5 | . | CASSQRLDEQFF | TGTGCCAGCAGTCAACGACTAGATGAGCAGTTCTTC
. | TRBJ2-2 | TRBV11-2 | TRBD2 | CASSLGTSGLRELFF | TGTGCCAGCAGCTTAGGGACTAGCGGGTTACGGGAGCTGTTTTTT
. | TRBJ2-7 | TRBV3-1/TRBV3-2 | TRBD2 | CASSLGLAGSYEQYF | TGTGCCAGCAGCCTGGGACTAGCGGGATCCTACGAGCAGTACTTC
. | TRBJ1-1 | TRBV15 | . | CATSRDGQKNTEAFF | TGTGCCACCAGCAGAGATGGGCAGAAGAACACTGAAGCTTTCTTT
. | TRBJ2-7 | TRBV19 | . | CASSVFLSGGGTAYEQYF | TGTGCCAGTAGTGTGTTCCTTTCCGGGGGAGGAACAGCCTACGAGCAGTACTTC
. | TRBJ1-5 | TRBV30 | . | CACSPGDNQPQHF | TGTGCCTGTTCCCCAGGGGACAATCAGCCCCAGCATTTT
. | TRBJ1-5 | TRBV10-3 | TRBD1 | CAPRSPGTGERENQPQHF | TGTGCCCCTAGATCTCCCGGGACAGGGGAAAGAGAAAATCAGCCCCAGCATTTT
. | TRBJ1-1 | TRBV7-9 | TRBD1 | CASSLARDRGEAFF | TGTGCCAGCAGCTTAGCACGGGACAGGGGTGAAGCTTTCTTT
. | TRBJ1-2 | TRBV7-9 | . | CASSAHDGGYGYTF | TGTGCCAGCAGCGCCCACGACGGAGGATATGGCTACACCTTC
. | TRBJ1-5 | TRBV28 | TRBD1 | CASSSGQLYSNQPQHF | TGTGCCAGCAGTTCGGGACAGCTGTATAGCAATCAGCCCCAGCATTTT
. | TRBJ1-4 | TRBV18 | . | CASSPERESNEKLFF | TGTGCCAGCTCACCAGAGCGGGAATCTAATGAAAAACTGTTTTTT
. | TRBJ2-2 | TRBV19 | . | CASSMADRTVTGELFF | TGTGCCAGTAGTATGGCAGACAGGACGGTCACCGGGGAGCTGTTTTTT
. | TRBJ2-1 | TRBV3-1/TRBV3-2 | . | CASSQAIARGGNEQFF | TGTGCCAGCAGCCAAGCCATAGCTAGGGGCGGAAATGAGCAGTTCTTC
. | TRBJ2-3 | TRBV15 | . | CATSRDQNRAQYF | TGTGCCACCAGCAGAGATCAAAATCGGGCGCAGTATTTT
. | TRBJ1-1 | TRBV7-9 | TRBD1 | CASTSGTGSLGTEAFF | TGTGCCAGCACCTCAGGGACAGGATCGTTGGGGACTGAAGCTTTCTTT
. | TRBJ1-5 | TRBV30 | TRBD1 | CAWSRSGTGGNQPQHF | TGTGCCTGGAGTAGATCCGGGACAGGGGGCAATCAGCCCCAGCATTTT
. | TRBJ1-5 | TRBV7-2 | . | CASSIIGQSNQPQHF | TGTGCCAGCAGCATCATCGGACAGTCAAATCAGCCCCAGCATTTT
once | TRBJ1-3 | TRBV7-8 | . | CASSLRVAGNTIYF | TGTGCCAGCAGCCTCAGGGTAGCCGGAAACACCATATATTTT
. | TRBJ1-1 | TRBV28 | . | CASSSRHGGVSEAFF | TGTGCCAGCAGTTCGCGCCATGGGGGGGTTAGTGAAGCTTTCTTT
. | TRBJ2-1 | TRBV23-1 | TRBD2 | CASRRLAGGKFF | TGCGCCAGCAGGCGACTAGCGGGAGGTAAGTTCTTC
. | TRBJ2-7 | TRBV3-1/TRBV3-2 | TRBD2 | CASSTGLDYEQYF | TGTGCCAGCAGCACAGGACTAGACTACGAGCAGTACTTC
. | TRBJ1-2 | TRBV5-6 | . | CASSIPTGSSNYGYTF | TGTGCCAGCAGCATTCCGACAGGATCTTCTAACTATGGCTACACCTTC
. | TRBJ2-5 | TRBV29-1 | TRBD1 | CSVGGGRETQYF | TGCAGCGTTGGAGGGGGCAGGGAGACCCAGTACTTC
. | TRBJ2-3 | TRBV2 | TRBD1 | CASSVRDRGPADTQYF | TGTGCCAGCAGTGTGAGGGACAGGGGGCCCGCAGATACGCAGTATTTT
. | TRBJ2-2 | TRBV5-1 | TRBD1 | CASSLRGQGYGDTGELFF | TGCGCCAGCAGCTTGCGCGGACAGGGGTATGGCGACACCGGGGAGCTGTTTTTT
. | TRBJ2-7 | TRBV6-5 | . | CASSPQQGNYEQYF | TGTGCCAGCAGTCCGCAACAGGGAAACTACGAGCAGTACTTC
. | TRBJ1-2 | TRBV5-1 | TRBD1 | CASSLVGTGDDYTF | TGCGCCAGCAGCTTGGTAGGGACAGGGGACGACTACACCTTC
. | TRBJ1-1 | TRBV11-1 | TRBD1 | CASSLASGRGPSEAFF | TGTGCCAGCAGCTTAGCATCGGGCAGGGGGCCCTCTGAAGCTTTCTTT
. | TRBJ2-7 | TRBV3-1/TRBV3-2 | TRBD2 | CASSPSREGRVEQYF | TGTGCCAGCAGCCCGTCGCGGGAGGGCCGGGTCGAGCAGTACTTC
. | TRBJ1-1 | TRBV7-9 | . | CASSLYLTEAFF | TGTGCCAGCAGCTTATATCTCACTGAAGCTTTCTTT
once | TRBJ1-1 | TRBV11-2 | . | CASSRNRESEAFF | TGTGCCAGCAGCCGGAATCGGGAGTCTGAAGCTTTCTTT
. | TRBJ1-1 | TRBV27 | . | CASSLGDPDRNTEAFF | TGTGCCAGCAGTTTAGGGGACCCGGACAGAAACACTGAAGCTTTCTTT
. | TRBJ1-1 | TRBV21-1 | . | CASSKAGQGAAEAFF | TGTGCCAGCAGCAAAGCGGGACAGGGGGCGGCTGAAGCTTTCTTT
. | TRBJ2-5 | TRBV9 | . | CASSVGATRIQETQYF | TGTGCCAGCAGCGTAGGGGCGACCCGGATCCAAGAGACCCAGTACTTC
few | TRBJ2-7 | TRBV11-1 | TRBD2 | CASSLAGTKNYEQYF | TGTGCCAGCAGCTTAGCCGGGACTAAGAATTACGAGCAGTACTTC
. | TRBJ2-2 | TRBV10-3 | . | CAISERQGNAGELFF | TGTGCCATCAGTGAGAGGCAGGGTAACGCCGGGGAGCTGTTTTTT
. | TRBJ2-7 | TRBV4-2 | TRBD1 | CASSQDPNDRAYEQYF | TGTGCCAGCAGCCAAGATCCCAATGACAGGGCCTACGAGCAGTACTTC
. | TRBJ2-7 | TRBV7-9 | TRBD2 | CASSTTSGSSYEQYF | TGTGCCAGCAGCACGACTAGCGGAAGCTCCTACGAGCAGTACTTC